Below, 2 T cell receptor beta chains from the same sample are listed, as sequenced in a study of graft-versus-host responses after intestinal transplantation. This table comes from immunoSEQ multiplex PCR, and its TCRdb copy is limited to in-frame clones, with some not included. The table has 15,000 or so clones, about 28% seen once. Here the sequenced sample was alloreactive CD4+ T cells from a mixed lymphocyte reaction culture, taken before intestinal transplant. Documented subset: CFSE-low proliferating T cells sorted from roughly six-day pre-transplant mixed lymphocyte reaction (GvH or HvG direction). Receptor source: a human patient who received an intestinal transplant.

The J gene is TRBJ1-2, the V gene TRBV6-5; possibly TRBD1 for D (5 bases). The V and J ends lost 8 bases and 5 bases respectively, with 15 bases between them. The CDR3 runs 13 residues. Germline V gene data show CDR1 as MNHEY and CDR2 as SVGAGI. The CDR3 spells CASGRVVEYGYTF. The CDR3 region has the DNA TGTGCCAGCGGCAGGGTGGTTGAGTATGGCTACACCTTC.

The V call is TRBV7-3, the J call TRBJ2-1; D uncertain. Germline CDR1 is SGHTA and CDR2 is FQGTGA. Trimming took 2 bases from V and 4 from J, leaving 12 bases between them. The CDR3 spans 15 residues. CDR3 loop: CASSLATGFYNEQFF. CDR3 DNA: TGTGCCAGCAGCTTAGCGACGGGTTTTTACAATGAGCAGTTCTTC.